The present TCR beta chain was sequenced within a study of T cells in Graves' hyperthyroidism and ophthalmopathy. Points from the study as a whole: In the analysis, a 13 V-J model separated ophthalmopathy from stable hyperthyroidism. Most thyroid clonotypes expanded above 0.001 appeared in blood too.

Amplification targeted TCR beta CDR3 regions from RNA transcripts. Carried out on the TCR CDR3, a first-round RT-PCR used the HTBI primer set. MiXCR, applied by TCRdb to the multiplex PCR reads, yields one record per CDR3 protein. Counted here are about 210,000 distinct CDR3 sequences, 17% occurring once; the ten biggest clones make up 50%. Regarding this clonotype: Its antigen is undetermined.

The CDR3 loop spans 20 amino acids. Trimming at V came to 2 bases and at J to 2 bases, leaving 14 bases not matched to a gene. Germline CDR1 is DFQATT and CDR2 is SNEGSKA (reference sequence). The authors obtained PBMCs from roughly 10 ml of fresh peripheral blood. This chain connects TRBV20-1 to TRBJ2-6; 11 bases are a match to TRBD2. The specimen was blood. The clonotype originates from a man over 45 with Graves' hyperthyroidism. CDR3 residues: CSARPMSGELAGAGANVLTF. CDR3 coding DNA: TGCAGTGCTAGACCAATGTCGGGGGAACTAGCGGGAGCTGGGGCCAACGTCCTGACTTTC.